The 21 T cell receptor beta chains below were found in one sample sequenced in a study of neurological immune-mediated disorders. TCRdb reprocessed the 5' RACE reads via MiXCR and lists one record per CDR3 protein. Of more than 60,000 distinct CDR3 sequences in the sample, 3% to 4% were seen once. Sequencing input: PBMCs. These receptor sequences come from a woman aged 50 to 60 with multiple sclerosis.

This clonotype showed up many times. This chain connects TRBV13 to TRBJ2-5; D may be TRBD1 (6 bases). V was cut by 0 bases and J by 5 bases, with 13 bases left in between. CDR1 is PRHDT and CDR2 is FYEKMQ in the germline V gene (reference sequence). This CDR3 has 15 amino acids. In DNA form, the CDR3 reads TGTGCCAGCAGCTTAGGCGGGCTCACAGGGGAGACCCAGTACTTC. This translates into CASSLGGLTGETQYF.

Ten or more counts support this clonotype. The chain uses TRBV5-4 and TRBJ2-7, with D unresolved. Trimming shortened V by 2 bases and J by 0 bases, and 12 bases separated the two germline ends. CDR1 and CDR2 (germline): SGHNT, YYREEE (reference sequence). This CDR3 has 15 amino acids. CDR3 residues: CASSFSGGSSYEQYF. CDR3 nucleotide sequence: TGTGCCAGCAGCTTCTCGGGCGGTAGCTCCTACGAGCAGTACTTC.

Here the CDR3 reads CASSPGLAGGSGELFF. The CDR3 DNA reads TGCGCCAGCAGCCCGGGACTAGCGGGAGGTTCCGGGGAGCTGTTTTTT. The V call is TRBV5-1, the J call TRBJ2-2, with 15 nucleotides matching TRBD2. V shed 4 bases and J 6 bases; nucleotides not matched to a gene: 4. This CDR3 is 16 amino acids long. The germline V gene encodes CDR1 SGHRS and CDR2 YFSETQ.

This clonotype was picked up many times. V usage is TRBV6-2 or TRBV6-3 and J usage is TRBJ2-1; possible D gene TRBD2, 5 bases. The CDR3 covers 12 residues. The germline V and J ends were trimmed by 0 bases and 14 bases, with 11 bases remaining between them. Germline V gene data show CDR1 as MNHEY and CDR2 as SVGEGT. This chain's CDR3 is CASSYSGPGKFF. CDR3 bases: TGTGCCAGCAGTTACTCAGGGCCCGGGAAGTTCTTC.

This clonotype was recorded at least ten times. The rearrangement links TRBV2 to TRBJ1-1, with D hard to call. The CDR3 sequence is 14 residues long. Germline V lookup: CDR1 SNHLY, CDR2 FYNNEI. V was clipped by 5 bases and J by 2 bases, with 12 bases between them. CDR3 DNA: TGTGCCAGCAGTTCACTTACCAGAAACACTGAAGCTTTCTTT. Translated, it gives CASSSLTRNTEAFF.

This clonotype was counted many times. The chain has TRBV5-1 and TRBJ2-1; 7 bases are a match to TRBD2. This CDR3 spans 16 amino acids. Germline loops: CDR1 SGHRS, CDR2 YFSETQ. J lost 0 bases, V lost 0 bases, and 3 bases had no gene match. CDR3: CASSLAGGGSYNEQFF. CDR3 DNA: TGCGCCAGCAGCTTGGCCGGCGGGGGCTCCTACAATGAGCAGTTCTTC.

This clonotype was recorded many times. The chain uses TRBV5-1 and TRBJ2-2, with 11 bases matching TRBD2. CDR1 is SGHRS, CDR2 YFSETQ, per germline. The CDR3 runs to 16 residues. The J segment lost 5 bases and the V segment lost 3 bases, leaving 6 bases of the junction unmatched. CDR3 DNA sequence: TGCGCCAGCAGCTACACTAGCGGGAGTCGGACCGGGGAGCTGTTTTTT. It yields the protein CASSYTSGSRTGELFF.

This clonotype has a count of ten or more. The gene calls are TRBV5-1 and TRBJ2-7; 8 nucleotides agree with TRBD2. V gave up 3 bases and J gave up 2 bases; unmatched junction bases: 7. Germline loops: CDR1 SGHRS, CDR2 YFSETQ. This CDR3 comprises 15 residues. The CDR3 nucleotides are TGCGCCAGCAGCTGGAGTAGCGGGGCCACCTACGAGCAGTACTTC. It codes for CASSWSSGATYEQYF. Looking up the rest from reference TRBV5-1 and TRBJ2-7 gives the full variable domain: KAGVTQTPRYLIKTRGQQVTLSCSPISGHRSVSWYQQTPGQGLQFLFEYFSETQRNKGNFPGRFSGRQFSNSRSEMNVSTLELGDSALYLCASSWSSGATYEQYFGPGTRLTVT.

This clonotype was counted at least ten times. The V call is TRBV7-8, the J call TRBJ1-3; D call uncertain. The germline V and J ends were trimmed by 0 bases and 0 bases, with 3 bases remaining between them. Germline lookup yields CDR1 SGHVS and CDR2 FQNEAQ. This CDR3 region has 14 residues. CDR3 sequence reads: CASSLAYSGNTIYF. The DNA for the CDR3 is TGTGCCAGCAGCTTAGCCTACTCTGGAAACACCATATATTTT. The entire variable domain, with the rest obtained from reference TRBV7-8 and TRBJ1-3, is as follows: GAGVSQSPRYKVAKRGQDVALRCDPISGHVSLFWYQQALGQGPEFLTYFQNEAQLDKSGLPSDRFFAERPEGSVSTLKIQRTQQEDSAVYLCASSLAYSGNTIYFGEGSWLTVV.

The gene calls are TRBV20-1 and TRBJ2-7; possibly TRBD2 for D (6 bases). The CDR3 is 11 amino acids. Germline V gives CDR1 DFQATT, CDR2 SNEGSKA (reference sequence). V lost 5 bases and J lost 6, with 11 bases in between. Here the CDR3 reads CSASREAEQYF. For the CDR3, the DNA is TGCAGTGCTTCGAGGGAGGCCGAGCAGTACTTC.

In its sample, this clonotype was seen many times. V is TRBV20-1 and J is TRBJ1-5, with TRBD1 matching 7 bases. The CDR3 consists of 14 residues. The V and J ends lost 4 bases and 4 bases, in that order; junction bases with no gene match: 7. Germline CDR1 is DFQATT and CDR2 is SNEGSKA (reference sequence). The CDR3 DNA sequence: TGCAGTGCTAAAACCGGGACAGTTAATCAGCCCCAGCATTTT. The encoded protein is CSAKTGTVNQPQHF.

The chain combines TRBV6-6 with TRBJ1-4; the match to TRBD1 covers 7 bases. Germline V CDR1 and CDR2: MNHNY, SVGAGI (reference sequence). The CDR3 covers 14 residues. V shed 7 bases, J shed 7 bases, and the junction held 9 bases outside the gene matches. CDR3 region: CASNPTGRGEKLFF. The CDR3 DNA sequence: TGTGCCAGCAACCCGACAGGGAGAGGTGAAAAACTGTTTTTT.

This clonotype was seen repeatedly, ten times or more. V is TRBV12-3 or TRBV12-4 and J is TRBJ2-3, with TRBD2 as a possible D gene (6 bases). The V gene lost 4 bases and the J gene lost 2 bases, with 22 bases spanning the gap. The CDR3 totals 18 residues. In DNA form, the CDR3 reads TGTGCCAGCAGTTCATATCCGGGCAGGGAGGATAACACAGATACGCAGTATTTT. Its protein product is CASSSYPGREDNTDTQYF.

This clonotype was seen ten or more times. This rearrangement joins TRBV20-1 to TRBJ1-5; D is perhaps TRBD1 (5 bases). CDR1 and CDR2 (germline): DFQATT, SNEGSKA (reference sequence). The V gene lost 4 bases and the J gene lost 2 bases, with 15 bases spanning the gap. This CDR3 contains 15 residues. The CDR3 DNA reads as TGCAGTGCTACTGGGACGGACATAGGCAATCAGCCCCAGCATTTT. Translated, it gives CSATGTDIGNQPQHF.

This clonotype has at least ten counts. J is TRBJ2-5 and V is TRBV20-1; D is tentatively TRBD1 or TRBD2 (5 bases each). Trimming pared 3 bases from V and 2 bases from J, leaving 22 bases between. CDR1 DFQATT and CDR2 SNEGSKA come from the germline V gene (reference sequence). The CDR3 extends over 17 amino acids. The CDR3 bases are TGCAGTGCTAGCGATCGAGGGGACGCGGCAGGGCAAGAGACCCAGTACTTC. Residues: CSASDRGDAAGQETQYF.

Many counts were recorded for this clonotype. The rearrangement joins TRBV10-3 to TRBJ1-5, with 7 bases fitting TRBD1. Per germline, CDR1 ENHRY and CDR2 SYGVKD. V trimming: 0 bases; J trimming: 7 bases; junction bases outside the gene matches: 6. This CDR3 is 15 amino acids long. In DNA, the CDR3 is TGTGCCATCAGTGAGTCTGGAAACAGGGGACAGCCCCAGCATTTT. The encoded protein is CAISESGNRGQPQHF.

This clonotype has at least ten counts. CDR3 loop: CASSQDNYGYTF. The CDR3 coding sequence is TGTGCCAGCAGTCAGGATAACTATGGCTACACCTTC. The rearrangement links TRBV5-5 to TRBJ1-2; unclear D gene. This CDR3 has 12 residues. CDR1 is SGHKS and CDR2 is YYEKEE in the germline V gene (reference sequence). Trimming took off 5 bases at V and 1 base at J, with 6 bases between the two ends. Based on the CDR3 plus reference TRBV5-5 and TRBJ1-2, the full variable domain is DAGVTQSPTHLIKTRGQQVTLRCSPISGHKSVSWYQQVLGQGPQFIFQYYEKEERGRGNFPDRFSARQFPNYSSELNVNALLLGDSALYLCASSQDNYGYTFGSGTRLTVV.

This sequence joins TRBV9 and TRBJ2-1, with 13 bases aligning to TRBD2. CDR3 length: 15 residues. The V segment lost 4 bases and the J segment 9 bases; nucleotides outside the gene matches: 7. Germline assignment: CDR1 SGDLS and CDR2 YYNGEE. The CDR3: CASSPWTSGRGEQFF. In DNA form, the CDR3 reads TGTGCCAGCAGCCCTTGGACTAGCGGGAGAGGTGAGCAGTTCTTC.

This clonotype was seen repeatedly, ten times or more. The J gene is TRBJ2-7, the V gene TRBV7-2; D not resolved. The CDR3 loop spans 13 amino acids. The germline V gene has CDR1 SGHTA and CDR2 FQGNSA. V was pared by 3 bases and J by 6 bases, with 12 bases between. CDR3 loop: CASSLAGPVEQYF. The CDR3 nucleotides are TGTGCCAGCAGCTTGGCCGGGCCCGTCGAGCAGTACTTC.

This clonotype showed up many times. The CDR3 bases are TGCAGTGCTGACCGGGACAGGGGCTATGGCTACACCTTC. Encoded protein: CSADRDRGYGYTF. The rearrangement joins TRBV20-1 to TRBJ1-2, with 10 positions matching TRBD1. The germline CDR1 and CDR2 sequences are DFQATT and SNEGSKA (reference sequence). V shed 5 bases, J shed 4 bases, and the junction held 4 bases outside the gene matches. The CDR3 consists of 13 residues.

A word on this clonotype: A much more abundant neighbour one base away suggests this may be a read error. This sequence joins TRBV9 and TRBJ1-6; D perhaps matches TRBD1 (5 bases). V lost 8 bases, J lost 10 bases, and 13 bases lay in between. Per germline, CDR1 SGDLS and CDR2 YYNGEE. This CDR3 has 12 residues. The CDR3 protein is CASNMGRSPLHF. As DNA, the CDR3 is TGTGCCAGTAACATGGGGCGGTCACCCCTCCACTTT.